This T cell receptor beta chain was sequenced in a study of blood T cell repertoires in COVID-19. The repertoire was sequenced with immunoSEQ multiplex PCR; TCRdb's copy has only in-frame clones and lacks some. The sample lists about 290,000 clones, roughly 90% occurring once. The V segment lost 6 bases and the J segment 2 bases; nucleotides outside the gene matches: 0. The CDR3 extends over 12 amino acids. The germline CDR1 and CDR2 sequences are MNHEY and SMNVEV (reference sequence). This clonotype was sampled from a woman younger than 45 with active or convalescent COVID-19. The chain has TRBV27 and TRBJ1-2, with 7 nucleotides matching TRBD1. Sequenced: peripheral blood. CDR3 protein: CASRGQNYGYTF. CDR3 sequence (DNA): TGTGCCAGCAGGGGACAGAACTATGGCTACACCTTC.